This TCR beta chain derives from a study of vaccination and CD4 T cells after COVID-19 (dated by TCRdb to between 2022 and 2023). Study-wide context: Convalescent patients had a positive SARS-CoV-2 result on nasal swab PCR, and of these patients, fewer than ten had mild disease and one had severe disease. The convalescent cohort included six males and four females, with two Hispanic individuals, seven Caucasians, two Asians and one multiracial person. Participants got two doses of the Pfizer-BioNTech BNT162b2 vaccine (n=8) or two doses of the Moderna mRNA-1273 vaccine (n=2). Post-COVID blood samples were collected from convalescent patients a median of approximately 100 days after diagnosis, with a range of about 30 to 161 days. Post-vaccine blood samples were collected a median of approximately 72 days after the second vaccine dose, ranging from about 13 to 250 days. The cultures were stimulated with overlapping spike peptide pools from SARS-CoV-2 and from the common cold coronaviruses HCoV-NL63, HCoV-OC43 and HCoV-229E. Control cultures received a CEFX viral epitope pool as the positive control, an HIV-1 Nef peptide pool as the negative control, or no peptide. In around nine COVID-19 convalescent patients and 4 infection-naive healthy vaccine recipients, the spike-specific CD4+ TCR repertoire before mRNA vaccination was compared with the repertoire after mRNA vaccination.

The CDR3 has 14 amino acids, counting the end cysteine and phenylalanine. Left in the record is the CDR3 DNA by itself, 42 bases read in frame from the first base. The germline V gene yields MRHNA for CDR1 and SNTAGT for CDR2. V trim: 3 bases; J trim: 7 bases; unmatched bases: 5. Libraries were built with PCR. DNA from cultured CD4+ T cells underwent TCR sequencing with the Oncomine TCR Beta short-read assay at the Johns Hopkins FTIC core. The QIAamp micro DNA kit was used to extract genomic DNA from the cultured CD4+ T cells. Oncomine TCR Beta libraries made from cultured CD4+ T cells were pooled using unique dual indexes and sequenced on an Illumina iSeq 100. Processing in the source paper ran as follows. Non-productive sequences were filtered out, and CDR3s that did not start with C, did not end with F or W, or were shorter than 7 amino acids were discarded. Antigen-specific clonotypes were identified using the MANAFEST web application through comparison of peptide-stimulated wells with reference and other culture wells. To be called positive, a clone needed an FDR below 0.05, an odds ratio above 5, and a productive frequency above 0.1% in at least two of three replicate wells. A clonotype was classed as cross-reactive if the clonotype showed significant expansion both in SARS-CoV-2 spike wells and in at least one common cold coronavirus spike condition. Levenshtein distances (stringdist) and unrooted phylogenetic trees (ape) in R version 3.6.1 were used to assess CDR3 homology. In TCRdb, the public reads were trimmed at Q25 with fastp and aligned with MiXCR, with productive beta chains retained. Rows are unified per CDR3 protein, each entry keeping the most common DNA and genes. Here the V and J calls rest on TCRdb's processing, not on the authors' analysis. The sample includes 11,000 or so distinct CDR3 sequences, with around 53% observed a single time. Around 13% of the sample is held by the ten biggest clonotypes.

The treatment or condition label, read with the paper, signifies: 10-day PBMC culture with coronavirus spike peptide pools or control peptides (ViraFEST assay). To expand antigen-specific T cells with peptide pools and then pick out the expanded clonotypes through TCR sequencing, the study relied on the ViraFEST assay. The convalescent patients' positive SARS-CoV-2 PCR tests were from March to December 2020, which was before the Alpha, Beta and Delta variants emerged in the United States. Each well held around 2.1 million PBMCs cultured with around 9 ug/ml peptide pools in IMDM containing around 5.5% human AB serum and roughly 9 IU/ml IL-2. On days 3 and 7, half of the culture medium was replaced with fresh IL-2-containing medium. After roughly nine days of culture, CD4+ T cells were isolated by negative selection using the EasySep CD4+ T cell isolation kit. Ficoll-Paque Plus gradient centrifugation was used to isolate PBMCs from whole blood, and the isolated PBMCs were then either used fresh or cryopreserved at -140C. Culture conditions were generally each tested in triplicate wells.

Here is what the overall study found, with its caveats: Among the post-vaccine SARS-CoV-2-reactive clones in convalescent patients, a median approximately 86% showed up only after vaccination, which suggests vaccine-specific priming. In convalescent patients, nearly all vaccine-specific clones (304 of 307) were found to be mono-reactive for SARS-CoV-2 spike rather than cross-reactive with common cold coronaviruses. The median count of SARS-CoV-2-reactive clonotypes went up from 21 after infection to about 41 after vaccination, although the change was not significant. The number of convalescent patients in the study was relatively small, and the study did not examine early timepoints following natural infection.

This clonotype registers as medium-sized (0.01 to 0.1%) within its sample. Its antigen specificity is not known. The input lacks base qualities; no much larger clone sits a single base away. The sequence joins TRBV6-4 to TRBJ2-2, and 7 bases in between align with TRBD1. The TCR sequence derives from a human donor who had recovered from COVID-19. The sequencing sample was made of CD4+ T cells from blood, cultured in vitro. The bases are TGTGCCAGCAGTGATGGGACAGACAGCGGGGAGCTGTTTTTT. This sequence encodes CASSDGTDSGELFF.